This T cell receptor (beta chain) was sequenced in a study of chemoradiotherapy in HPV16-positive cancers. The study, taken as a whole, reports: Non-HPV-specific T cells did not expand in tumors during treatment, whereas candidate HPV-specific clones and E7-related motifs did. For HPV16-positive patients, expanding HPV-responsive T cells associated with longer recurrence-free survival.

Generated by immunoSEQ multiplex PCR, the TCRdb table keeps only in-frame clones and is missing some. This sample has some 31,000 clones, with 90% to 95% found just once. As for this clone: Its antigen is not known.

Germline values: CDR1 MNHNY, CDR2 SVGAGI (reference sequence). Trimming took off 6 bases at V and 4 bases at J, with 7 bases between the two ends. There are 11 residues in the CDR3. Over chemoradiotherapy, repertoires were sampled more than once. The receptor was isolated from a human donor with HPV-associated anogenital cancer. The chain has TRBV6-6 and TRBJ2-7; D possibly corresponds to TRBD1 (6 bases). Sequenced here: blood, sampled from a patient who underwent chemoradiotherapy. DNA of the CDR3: TGTGCCAGCAGGACAGGTTACGAGCAGTACTTC. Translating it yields CASRTGYEQYF.